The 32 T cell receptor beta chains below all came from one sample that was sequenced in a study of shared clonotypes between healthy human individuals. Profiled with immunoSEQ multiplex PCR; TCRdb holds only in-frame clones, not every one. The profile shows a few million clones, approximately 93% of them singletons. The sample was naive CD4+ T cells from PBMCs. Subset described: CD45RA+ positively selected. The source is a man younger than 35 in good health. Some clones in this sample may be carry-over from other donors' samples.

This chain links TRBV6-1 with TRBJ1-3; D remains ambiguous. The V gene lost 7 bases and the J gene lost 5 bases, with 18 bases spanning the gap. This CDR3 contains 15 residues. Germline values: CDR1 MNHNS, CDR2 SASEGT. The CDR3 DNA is TGTGCCAGCACCTATGGGCAGGACTTAAGAAACACCATATATTTT. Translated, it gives CASTYGQDLRNTIYF.

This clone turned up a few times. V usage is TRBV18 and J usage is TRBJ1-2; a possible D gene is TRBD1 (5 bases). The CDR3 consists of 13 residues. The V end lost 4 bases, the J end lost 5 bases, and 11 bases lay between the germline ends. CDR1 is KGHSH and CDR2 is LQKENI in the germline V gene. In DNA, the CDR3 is TGTGCCAGCTCACGGGGGACCGTATATGGCTACACCTTC. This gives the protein CASSRGTVYGYTF.

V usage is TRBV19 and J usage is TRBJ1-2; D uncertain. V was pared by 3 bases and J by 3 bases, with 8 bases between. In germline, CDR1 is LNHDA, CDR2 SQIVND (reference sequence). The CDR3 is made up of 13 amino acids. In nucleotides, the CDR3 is TGTGCCAGTAGTATTATGGTGGACTATGGCTACACCTTC. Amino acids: CASSIMVDYGYTF.

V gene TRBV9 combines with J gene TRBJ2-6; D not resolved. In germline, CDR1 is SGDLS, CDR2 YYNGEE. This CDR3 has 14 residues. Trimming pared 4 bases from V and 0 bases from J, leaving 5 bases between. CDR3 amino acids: CASSRISGANVLTF. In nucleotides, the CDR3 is TGTGCCAGCAGCAGAATCTCTGGGGCCAACGTCCTGACTTTC.

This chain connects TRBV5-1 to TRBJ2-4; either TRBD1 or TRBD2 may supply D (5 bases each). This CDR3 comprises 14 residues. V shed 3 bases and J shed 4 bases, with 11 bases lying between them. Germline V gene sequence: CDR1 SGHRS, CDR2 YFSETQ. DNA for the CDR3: TGCGCCAGCAGCTCCGGGACGGCAAAAAACATTCAGTACTTC. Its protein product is CASSSGTAKNIQYF.

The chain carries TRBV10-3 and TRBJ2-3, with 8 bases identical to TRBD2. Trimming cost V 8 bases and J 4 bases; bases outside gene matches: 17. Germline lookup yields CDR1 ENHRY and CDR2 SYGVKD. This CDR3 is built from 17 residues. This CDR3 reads CAIRGEVVAGRPDTQYF. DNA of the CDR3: TGTGCCATCCGAGGGGAGGTGGTAGCGGGGAGACCAGATACGCAGTATTTT.

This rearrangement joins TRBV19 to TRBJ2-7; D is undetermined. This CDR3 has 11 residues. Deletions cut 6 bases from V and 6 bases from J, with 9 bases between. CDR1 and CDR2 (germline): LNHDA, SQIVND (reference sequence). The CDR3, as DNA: TGTGCCAGTAGAGATCATTCCGAGCAGTACTTC. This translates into CASRDHSEQYF.

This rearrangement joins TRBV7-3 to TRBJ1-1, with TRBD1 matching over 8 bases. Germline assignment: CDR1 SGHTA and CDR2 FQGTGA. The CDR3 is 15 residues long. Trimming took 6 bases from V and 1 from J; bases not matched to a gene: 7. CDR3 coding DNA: TGTGCCAGCAGTCCACACGGGACAGGGAACACTGAAGCTTTCTTT. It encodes CASSPHGTGNTEAFF.

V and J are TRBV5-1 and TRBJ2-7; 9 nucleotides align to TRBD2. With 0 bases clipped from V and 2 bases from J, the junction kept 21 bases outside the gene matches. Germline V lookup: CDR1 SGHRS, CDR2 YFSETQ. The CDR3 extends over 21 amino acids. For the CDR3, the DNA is TGCGCCAGCAGCTTGGATCAGGGTCTACCTCGGGTAGCGGGGGTCACCTACGAGCAGTACTTC. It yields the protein CASSLDQGLPRVAGVTYEQYF. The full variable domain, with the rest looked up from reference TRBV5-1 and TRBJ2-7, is KAGVTQTPRYLIKTRGQQVTLSCSPISGHRSVSWYQQTPGQGLQFLFEYFSETQRNKGNFPGRFSGRQFSNSRSEMNVSTLELGDSALYLCASSLDQGLPRVAGVTYEQYFGPGTRLTVT.

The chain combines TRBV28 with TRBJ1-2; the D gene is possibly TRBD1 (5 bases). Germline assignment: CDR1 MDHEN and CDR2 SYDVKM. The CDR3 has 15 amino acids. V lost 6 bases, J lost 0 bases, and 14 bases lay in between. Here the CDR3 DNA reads TGTGCCAGCAGCGACGCCGGGACTTCTAACTATGGCTACACCTTC. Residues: CASSDAGTSNYGYTF.

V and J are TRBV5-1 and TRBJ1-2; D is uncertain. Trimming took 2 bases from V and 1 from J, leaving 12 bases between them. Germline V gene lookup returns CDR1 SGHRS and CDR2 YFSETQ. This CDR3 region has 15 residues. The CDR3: CASSLDGRDNYGYTF. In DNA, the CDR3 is TGCGCCAGCAGCTTAGATGGACGGGATAACTATGGCTACACCTTC.

The CDR3 DNA reads TGCAGCGTTGAAGAACAGGGAGGACAGCCCCAGCATTTT. It translates to CSVEEQGGQPQHF. The chain uses TRBV29-1 and TRBJ1-5; perhaps TRBD1 as D (6 bases). Deletions cut 0 bases from V and 7 bases from J, with 10 bases between. The V gene's germline CDR1 is SQVTM and CDR2 ANQGSEA. The CDR3 consists of 13 residues.

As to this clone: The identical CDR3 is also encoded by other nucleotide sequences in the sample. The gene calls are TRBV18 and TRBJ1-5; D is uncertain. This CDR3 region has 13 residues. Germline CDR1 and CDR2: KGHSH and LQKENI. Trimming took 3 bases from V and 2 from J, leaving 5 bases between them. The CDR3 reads CASSPAGNQPQHF. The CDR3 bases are TGTGCCAGCTCACCTGCGGGCAATCAGCCCCAGCATTTT. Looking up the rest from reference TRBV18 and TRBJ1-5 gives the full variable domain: NAGVMQNPRHLVRRRGQEARLRCSPMKGHSHVYWYRQLPEEGLKFMVYLQKENIIDESGMPKERFSAEFPKEGPSILRIQQVVRGDSAAYFCASSPAGNQPQHFGDGTRLSIL.

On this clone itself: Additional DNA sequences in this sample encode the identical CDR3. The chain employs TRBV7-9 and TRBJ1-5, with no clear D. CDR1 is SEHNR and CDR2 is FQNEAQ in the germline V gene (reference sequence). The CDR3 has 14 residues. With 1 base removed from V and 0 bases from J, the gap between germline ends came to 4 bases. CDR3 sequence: CASSLGASNQPQHF. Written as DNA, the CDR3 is TGTGCCAGCAGCTTAGGCGCTAGCAATCAGCCCCAGCATTTT.

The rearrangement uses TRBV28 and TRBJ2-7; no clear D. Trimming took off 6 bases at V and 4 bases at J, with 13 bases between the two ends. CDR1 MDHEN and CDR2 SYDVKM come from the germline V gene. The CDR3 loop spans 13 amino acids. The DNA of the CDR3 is TGTGCCAGCAGGACTTCTGAGCCGTACGAGCAGTACTTC. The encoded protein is CASRTSEPYEQYF.

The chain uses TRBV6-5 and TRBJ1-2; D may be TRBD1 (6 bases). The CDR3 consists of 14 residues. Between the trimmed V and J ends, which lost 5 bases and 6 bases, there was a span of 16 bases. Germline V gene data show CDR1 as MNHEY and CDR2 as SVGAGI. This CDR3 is CASSRDTGSHGYTF. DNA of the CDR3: TGTGCCAGCAGTCGGGACACCGGGTCCCATGGCTACACCTTC.

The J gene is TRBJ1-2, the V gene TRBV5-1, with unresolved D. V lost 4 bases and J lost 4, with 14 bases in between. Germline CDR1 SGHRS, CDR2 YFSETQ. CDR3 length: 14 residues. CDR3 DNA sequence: TGCGCCAGCAGCAAAGGACCGCGCGTCTATGGCTACACCTTC. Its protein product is CASSKGPRVYGYTF.

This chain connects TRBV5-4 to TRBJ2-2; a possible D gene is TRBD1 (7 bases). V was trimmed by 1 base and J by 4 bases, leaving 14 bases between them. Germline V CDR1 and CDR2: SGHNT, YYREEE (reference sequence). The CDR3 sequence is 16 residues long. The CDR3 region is CASSLIQGGVTGELFF. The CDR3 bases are TGTGCCAGCAGCTTGATCCAGGGGGGCGTCACCGGGGAGCTGTTTTTT.

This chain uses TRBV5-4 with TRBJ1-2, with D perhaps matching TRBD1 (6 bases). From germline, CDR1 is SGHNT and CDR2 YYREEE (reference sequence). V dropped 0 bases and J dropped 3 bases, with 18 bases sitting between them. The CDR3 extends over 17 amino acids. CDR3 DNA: TGTGCCAGCAGCTTGGGGGCAGGGGTCGGAGCGTACTATGGCTACACCTTC. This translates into CASSLGAGVGAYYGYTF.

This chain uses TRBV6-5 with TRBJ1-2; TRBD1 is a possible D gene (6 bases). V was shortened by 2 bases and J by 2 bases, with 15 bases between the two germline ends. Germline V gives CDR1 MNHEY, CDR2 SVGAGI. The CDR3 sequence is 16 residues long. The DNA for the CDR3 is TGTGCCAGCAGTTACCTTCAGCACAGGGTAAACTATGGCTACACCTTC. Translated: CASSYLQHRVNYGYTF.

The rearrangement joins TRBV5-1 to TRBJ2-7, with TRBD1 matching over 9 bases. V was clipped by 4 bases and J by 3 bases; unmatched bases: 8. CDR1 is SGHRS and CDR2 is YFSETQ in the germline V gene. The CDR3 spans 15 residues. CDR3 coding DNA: TGCGCCAGCAGCACCTCCGGGACAGGGATCTACGAGCAGTACTTC. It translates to CASSTSGTGIYEQYF.

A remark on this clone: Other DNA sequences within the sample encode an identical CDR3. The CDR3 region has the DNA TGTGCCATCAGTGGAGACAGGGGTTCCTACGAGCAGTACTTC. It yields the protein CAISGDRGSYEQYF. This chain uses TRBV10-3 with TRBJ2-7, with TRBD1 matching over 8 bases. Germline assignment: CDR1 ENHRY and CDR2 SYGVKD. The ends lost 4 bases at V and 1 base at J; junction bases unmatched: 3. The CDR3 loop spans 14 amino acids.

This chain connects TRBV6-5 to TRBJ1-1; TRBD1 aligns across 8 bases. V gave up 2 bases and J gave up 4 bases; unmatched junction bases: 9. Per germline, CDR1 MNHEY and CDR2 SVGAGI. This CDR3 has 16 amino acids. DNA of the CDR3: TGTGCCAGCAGTTACCAAGTTACAGGGGGGGCCACTGAAGCTTTCTTT. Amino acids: CASSYQVTGGATEAFF.

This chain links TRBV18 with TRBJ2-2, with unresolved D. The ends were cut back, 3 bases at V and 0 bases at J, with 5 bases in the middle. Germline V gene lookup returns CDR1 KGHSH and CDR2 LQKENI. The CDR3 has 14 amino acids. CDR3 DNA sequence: TGTGCCAGCTCACCCACGCCGAACACCGGGGAGCTGTTTTTT. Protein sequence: CASSPTPNTGELFF. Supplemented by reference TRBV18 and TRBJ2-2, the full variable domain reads NAGVMQNPRHLVRRRGQEARLRCSPMKGHSHVYWYRQLPEEGLKFMVYLQKENIIDESGMPKERFSAEFPKEGPSILRIQQVVRGDSAAYFCASSPTPNTGELFFGEGSRLTVL.

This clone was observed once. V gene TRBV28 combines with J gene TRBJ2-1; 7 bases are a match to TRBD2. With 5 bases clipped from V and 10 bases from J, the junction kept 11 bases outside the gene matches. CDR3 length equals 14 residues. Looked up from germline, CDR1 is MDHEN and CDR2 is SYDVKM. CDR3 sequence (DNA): TGTGCCAGCAGTCTCCGGGAGGCCCGCAACGAGCAGTTCTTC. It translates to CASSLREARNEQFF. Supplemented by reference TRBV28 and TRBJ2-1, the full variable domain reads DVKVTQSSRYLVKRTGEKVFLECVQDMDHENMFWYRQDPGLGLRLIYFSYDVKMKEKGDIPEGYSVSREKKERFSLILESASTNQTSMYLCASSLREARNEQFFGPGTRLTVL.

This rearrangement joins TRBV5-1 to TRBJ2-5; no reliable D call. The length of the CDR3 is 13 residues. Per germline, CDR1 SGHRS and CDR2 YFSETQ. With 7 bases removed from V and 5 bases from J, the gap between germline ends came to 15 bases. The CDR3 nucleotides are TGCGCCAGCTGTCAAGTAGGTGGCGAGACCCAGTACTTC. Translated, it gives CASCQVGGETQYF.

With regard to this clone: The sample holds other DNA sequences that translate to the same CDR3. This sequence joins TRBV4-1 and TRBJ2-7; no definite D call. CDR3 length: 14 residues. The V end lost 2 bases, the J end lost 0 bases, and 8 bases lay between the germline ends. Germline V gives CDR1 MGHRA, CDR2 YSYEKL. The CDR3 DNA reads TGCGCCAGCAGCCAACCGACACACTCCTACGAGCAGTACTTC. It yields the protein CASSQPTHSYEQYF.

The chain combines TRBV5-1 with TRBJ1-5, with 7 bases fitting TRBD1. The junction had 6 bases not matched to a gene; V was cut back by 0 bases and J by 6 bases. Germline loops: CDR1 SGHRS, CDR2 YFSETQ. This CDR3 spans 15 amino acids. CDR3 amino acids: CASSLGQGAGQPQHF. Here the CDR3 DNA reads TGCGCCAGCAGCTTGGGACAGGGCGCGGGTCAGCCCCAGCATTTT.

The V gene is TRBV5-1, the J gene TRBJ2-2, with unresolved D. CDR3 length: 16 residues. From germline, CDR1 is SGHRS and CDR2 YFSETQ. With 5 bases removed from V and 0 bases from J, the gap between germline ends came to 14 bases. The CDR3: CASRRYGSTNTGELFF. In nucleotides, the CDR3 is TGCGCCAGCAGGCGTTACGGCAGTACGAACACCGGGGAGCTGTTTTTT.

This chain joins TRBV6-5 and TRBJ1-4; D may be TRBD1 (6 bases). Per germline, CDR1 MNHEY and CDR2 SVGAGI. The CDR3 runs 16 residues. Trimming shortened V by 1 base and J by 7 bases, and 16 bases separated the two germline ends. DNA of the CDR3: TGTGCCAGCAGTTACTTTCAGACAGGCGAGACTGAAAAACTGTTTTTT. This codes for CASSYFQTGETEKLFF.

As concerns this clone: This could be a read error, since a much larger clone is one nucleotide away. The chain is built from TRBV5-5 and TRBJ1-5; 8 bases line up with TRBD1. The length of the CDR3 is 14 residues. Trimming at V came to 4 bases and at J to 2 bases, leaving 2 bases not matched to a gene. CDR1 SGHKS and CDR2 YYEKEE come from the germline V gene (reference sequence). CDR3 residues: CASSVTGGNQPQHF. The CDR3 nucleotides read TGTGCCAGCAGCGTGACAGGGGGCAATCAGCCCCAGCATTTT.

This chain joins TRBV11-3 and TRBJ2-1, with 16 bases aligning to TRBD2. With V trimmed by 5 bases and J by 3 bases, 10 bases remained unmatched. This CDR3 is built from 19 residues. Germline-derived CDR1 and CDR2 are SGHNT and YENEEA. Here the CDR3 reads CASSPTGTSGRERYNEQFF. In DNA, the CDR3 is TGTGCCAGCAGCCCTACAGGGACTAGCGGGAGGGAACGCTACAATGAGCAGTTCTTC.